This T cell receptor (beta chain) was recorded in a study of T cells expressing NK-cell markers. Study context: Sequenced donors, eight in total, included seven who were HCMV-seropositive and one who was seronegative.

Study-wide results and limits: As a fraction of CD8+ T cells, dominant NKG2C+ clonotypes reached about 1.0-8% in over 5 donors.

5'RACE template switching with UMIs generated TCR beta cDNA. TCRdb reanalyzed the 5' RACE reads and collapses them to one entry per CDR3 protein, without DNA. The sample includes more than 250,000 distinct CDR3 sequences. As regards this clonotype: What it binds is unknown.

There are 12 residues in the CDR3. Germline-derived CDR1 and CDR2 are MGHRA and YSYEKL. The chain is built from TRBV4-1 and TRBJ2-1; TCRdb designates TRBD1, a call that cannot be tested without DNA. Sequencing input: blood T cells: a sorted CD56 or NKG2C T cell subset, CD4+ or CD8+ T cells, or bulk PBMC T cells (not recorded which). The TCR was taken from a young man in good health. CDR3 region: CASSQEPGTQFF.